These 3 T cell receptor beta chains share one sample of origin, sequenced in a study of Tregs in tolerant kidney transplant recipients. Repertoires were generated with immunoSEQ multiplex PCR, while TCRdb's copy carries only in-frame clones and drops some. The specimen's table records 15,000 or so clones. Mixed chimerism was transient after nonmyeloablative marrow transplants from related graft donors. The material sequenced was CD4+ T cells from blood (PBMCs), taken 12 months after the transplant. These receptors originate from a human patient who received a combined kidney and bone marrow transplant. Part of the T cell pool may stem from the graft donor.

Note on this clone: The read halts 3 residues ahead of the CDR3 end, with the missing end drawn from the germline J gene. The chain combines TRBV11-2 with TRBJ2-2, with D perhaps TRBD2 (5 bases). The CDR3 contains 14 residues. In germline, CDR1 is SGHAT, CDR2 FQNNGV. Trimming pared 1 base from V and 5 bases from J, leaving 8 bases between. The DNA read from the CDR3 is TGTGCCAGCAGCTTAGCGGGGTATACCGGGGAG. It yields the protein CASSLAGYTGE. The full CDR3 is CASSLAGYTGELFF.

Note on this clone: The CDR3 end lies 3 residues beyond the end of the read and is filled in from the germline J gene. J is TRBJ2-4 and V is TRBV20-1; tentatively, D is TRBD1 (5 bases). The V gene lost 3 bases and the J gene lost 0 bases, with 12 bases spanning the gap. CDR1 DFQATT and CDR2 SNEGSKA come from the germline V gene (reference sequence). The CDR3 loop spans 15 amino acids. CDR3 region: CSASRRGLAKNIQYF. Incomplete CDR3 DNA: TGCAGTGCTAGCAGAAGGGGTTTAGCCAAAAACATT.

To note about this clone: The CDR3 extends 3 residues past the end of the read, so its final part is completed from the germline J gene. This chain links TRBV28 with TRBJ2-7, with 9 bases matching TRBD1. The CDR3 has 14 residues. Trimming cost V 4 bases and J 0 bases; bases outside gene matches: 1. The germline gives CDR1 MDHEN, CDR2 SYDVKM. CDR3 sequence reads: CASSYRGHSYEQYF. CDR3 DNA, as far as it was read: TGTGCCAGCAGTTACAGGGGGCACTCCTACGAG.